This T cell receptor beta chain was retrieved from a study of blood T cells in healthy people across ages. On this clonotype: Its antigen is unidentified.

Each sample used at least 7 million PBMCs. Study-level points and caveats: Naive T cell percentage by flow cytometry tracked strongly with beta diversity. Any conclusive comparison of naive versus antigen-experienced cells was prevented by using unsorted PBMCs.

For the second PCR, which ran for about 7 to 12 cycles, a sample-barcoded 5' primer and a J-beta primer mix were used. TCRdb analysed the 5' RACE reads with MiXCR anew, one entry per CDR3 protein. The sample shows 1 million or so distinct CDR3 sequences, over 35% of them seen only once. V shed 4 bases and J 5 bases; nucleotides not matched to a gene: 11. This CDR3 has 16 residues. Germline loops: CDR1 MNHEY, CDR2 SVGAGI. The receptor's source is a woman between 55 and 75 years old in good health. V usage is TRBV6-5 and J usage is TRBJ1-1; 9 nucleotides align to TRBD1. The sample consisted of blood. In DNA, the CDR3 is TGTGCCAGCAGTTTCGAGCCGGGACAGGGAGGGACTGAAGCTTTCTTT. Amino acid sequence: CASSFEPGQGGTEAFF.